This T cell receptor beta chain was documented in a study of blood T cell repertoires in COVID-19. In the study overall: Samples of COVID-19 (acute and convalescent) were obtained from the United States, Italy and Spain.

Profiled with immunoSEQ multiplex PCR; TCRdb holds only in-frame clones, not every one. The sample lists a few hundred thousand clones, 86% occurring once. Trimming cost V 6 bases and J 6 bases; bases outside gene matches: 13. This CDR3 comprises 16 residues. Germline-derived CDR1 and CDR2 are SNHLY and FYNNEI. The source is a woman in her forties or fifties with acute or convalescent COVID-19. The rearrangement joins TRBV2 to TRBJ1-2, with TRBD1 matching over 10 bases. The sample taken for sequencing was peripheral blood. The CDR3 is CASRGDVEDRGNGYTF. The CDR3 DNA reads TGTGCCAGCAGAGGGGATGTAGAGGACAGGGGGAATGGCTACACCTTC.